This entry is about one TCR beta chain. Its antigen is undetermined. The CDR3 runs to 19 residues. Germline values: CDR1 LGHNA, CDR2 YSLEER. The V segment lost 0 bases and the J segment 6 bases; nucleotides outside the gene matches: 9. These data belong to a study of TIL therapy for anti-PD-1-resistant metastatic lung cancer. Overall study: Most patients had lung adenocarcinoma. General observations from the study: This highly selected cohort may not generalize to typical lung cancer patients.

Time point in this sample: pre-treatment sample, taken before nivolumab and TIL therapy. The tumor samples were excised metastases, mostly pleural nodules or supraclavicular lymph nodes. The libraries were made with immunoSEQ v3. The method was immunoSEQ multiplex PCR; TCRdb's version includes in-frame clones alone and lacks a portion of them. The sample has more than 20,000 clones; 72% are singletons. This receptor was taken from a person aged 25-85 years with non-small cell lung cancer. V usage is TRBV4-3 and J usage is TRBJ1-6; 12 positions agree with TRBD1. Sample: tumor tissue, taken at baseline. The CDR3, as DNA: TGCGCCAGCAGCCAAGATAGGTTGGGGACAGGGGGCACTAATTCACCCCTCCACTTT. It specifies CASSQDRLGTGGTNSPLHF.